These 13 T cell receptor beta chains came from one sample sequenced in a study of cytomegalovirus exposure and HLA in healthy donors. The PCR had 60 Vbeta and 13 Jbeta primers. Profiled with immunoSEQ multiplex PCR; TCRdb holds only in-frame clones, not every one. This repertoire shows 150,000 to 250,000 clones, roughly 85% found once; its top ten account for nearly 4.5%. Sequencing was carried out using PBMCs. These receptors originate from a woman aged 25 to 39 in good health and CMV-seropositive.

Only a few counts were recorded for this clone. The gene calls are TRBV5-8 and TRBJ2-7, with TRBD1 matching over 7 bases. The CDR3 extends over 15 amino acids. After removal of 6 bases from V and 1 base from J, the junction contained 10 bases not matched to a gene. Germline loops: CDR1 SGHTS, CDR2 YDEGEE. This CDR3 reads CASTRRTGASYEQYF. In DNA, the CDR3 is TGTGCCAGCACACGAAGGACAGGAGCTTCCTACGAGCAGTACTTC. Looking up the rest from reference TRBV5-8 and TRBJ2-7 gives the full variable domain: EAGVTQSPTHLIKTRGQQATLRCSPISGHTSVYWYQQALGLGLQFLLWYDEGEERNRGNFPPRFSGRQFPNYSSELNVNALELEDSALYLCASTRRTGASYEQYFGPGTRLTVT.

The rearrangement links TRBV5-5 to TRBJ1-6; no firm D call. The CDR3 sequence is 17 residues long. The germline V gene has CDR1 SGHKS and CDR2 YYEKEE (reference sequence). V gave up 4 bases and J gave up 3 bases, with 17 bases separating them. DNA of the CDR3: TGTGCCAGCAGCACAGCAACACCGTCCTACTATAATTCACCCCTCCACTTT. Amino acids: CASSTATPSYYNSPLHF.

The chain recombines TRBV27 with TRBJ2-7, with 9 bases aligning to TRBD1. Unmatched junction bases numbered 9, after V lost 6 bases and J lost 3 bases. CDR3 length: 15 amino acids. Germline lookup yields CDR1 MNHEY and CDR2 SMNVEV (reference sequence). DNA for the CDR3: TGTGCCAGCAGGCCTATTTCGGACAGGGGCTACGAGCAGTACTTC. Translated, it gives CASRPISDRGYEQYF.

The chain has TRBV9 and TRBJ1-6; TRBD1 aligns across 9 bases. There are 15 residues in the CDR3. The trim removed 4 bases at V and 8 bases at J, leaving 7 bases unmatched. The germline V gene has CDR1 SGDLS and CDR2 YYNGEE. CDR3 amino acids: CASSTRDRDDSPLHF. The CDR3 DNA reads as TGTGCCAGCAGCACCCGGGACAGGGATGATTCACCCCTCCACTTT.

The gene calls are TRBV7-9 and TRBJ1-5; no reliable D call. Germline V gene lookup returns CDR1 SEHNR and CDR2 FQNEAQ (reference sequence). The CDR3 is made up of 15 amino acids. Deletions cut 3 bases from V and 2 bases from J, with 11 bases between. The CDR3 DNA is TGTGCCAGCAGCTTGACACTTCGAGGCAATCAGCCCCAGCATTTT. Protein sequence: CASSLTLRGNQPQHF. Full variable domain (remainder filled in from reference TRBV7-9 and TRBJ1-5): DTGVSQNPRHKITKRGQNVTFRCDPISEHNRLYWYRQTLGQGPEFLTYFQNEAQLEKSRLLSDRFSAERPKGSFSTLEIQRTEQGDSAMYLCASSLTLRGNQPQHFGDGTRLSIL.

CDR3 region: CASSVSGGALYNEQFF. In DNA, the CDR3 is TGTGCCAGCAGCGTTAGCGGGGGGGCTTTATACAATGAGCAGTTCTTC. The chain links TRBV5-8 to TRBJ2-1; TRBD2 aligns across 11 bases. This CDR3 region has 16 residues. Per germline, CDR1 SGHTS and CDR2 YDEGEE. V lost 4 bases and J lost 4; bases outside the gene matches: 7.

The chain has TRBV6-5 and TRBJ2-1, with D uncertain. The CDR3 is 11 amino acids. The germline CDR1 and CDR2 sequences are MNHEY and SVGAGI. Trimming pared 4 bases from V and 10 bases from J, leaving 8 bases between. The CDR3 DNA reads TGTGCCAGCAGTTCCCGGTCAGAGCAGTTCTTC. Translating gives CASSSRSEQFF.

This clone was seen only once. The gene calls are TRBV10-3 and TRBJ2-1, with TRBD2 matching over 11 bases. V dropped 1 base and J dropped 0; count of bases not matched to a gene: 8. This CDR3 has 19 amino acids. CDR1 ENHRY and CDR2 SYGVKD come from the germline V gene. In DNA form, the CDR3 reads TGTGCCATCAGTGAGTGGGCTAGCGGGGGGTCCGCCTCCTACAATGAGCAGTTCTTC. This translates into CAISEWASGGSASYNEQFF.

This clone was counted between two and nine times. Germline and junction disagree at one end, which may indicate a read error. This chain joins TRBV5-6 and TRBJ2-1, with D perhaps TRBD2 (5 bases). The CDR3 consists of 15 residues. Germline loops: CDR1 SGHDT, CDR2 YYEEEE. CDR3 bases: TGTGCCAGCAGGCTTGGGTCCGGACTCCACAACGAGCAGTTCTTC. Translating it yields CASRLGSGLHNEQFF. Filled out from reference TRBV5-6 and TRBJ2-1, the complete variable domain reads DAGVTQSPTHLIKTRGQQVTLRCSPKSGHDTVSWYQQALGQGPQFIFQYYEEEERQRGNFPDRFSGHQFPNYSSELNVNALLLGDSALYLCASRLGSGLHNEQFFGPGTRLTVL.

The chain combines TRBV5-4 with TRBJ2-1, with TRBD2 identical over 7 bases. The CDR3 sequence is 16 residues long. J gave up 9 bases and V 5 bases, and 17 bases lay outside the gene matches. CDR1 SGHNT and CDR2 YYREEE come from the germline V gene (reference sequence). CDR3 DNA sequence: TGTGCCAGCAGTCTTTTTGGGAGCGGGATACGGTTTGAGCAGTTCTTC. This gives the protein CASSLFGSGIRFEQFF. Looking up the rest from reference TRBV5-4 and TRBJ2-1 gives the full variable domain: ETGVTQSPTHLIKTRGQQVTLRCSSQSGHNTVSWYQQALGQGPQFIFQYYREEENGRGNFPPRFSGLQFPNYSSELNVNALELDDSALYLCASSLFGSGIRFEQFFGPGTRLTVL.

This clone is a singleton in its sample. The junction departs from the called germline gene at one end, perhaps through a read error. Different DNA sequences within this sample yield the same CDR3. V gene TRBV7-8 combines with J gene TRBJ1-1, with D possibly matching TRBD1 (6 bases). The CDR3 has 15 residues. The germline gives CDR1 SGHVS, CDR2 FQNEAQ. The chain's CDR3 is CASSPGHLLNTEAFF. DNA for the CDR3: TGTGCCAGCAGCCCGGGACACCTACTGAACACTGAAGCCTTCTTT.

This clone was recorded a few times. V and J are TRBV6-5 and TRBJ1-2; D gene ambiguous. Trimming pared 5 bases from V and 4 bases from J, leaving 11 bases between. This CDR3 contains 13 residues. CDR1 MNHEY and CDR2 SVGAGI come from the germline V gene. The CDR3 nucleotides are TGTGCCAGCAGTCCCCCAGATTTCTATGGCTACACCTTC. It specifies CASSPPDFYGYTF.

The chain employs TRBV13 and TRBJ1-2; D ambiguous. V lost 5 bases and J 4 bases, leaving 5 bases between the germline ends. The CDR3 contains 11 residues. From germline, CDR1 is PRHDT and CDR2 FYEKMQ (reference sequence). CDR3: CASSLRYGYTF. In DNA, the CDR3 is TGTGCCAGCAGCCTTCGCTATGGCTACACCTTC.